This is a list of T cell receptor beta chains from one sample in a study of T cells expressing NK-cell markers. TCRdb re-analyzed the 5' RACE reads; it lists each CDR3 protein once, without DNA. This sample lists about 260,000 distinct CDR3 sequences; its ten largest clones have about 4.2%. Sequences were obtained from blood T cells: a sorted CD56 or NKG2C T cell subset, CD4+ or CD8+ T cells, or bulk PBMC T cells (not recorded which). These receptors were obtained from a woman aged 18-69 years in good health. Both conserved end residues are part of each CDR3. Each record gives: V gene, J gene, CDR3 protein.

TRBV29-1	TRBJ1-4	CSVGRGLAEKLFF
TRBV2	TRBJ1-2	CASSPLRQLGGYTF
TRBV7-9	TRBJ2-7	CASSLAGRGSQEQYF
TRBV9	TRBJ2-3	CASSIRQGGTTDTQYF
TRBV5-6	TRBJ1-1	CASSFSTGRTEAFF